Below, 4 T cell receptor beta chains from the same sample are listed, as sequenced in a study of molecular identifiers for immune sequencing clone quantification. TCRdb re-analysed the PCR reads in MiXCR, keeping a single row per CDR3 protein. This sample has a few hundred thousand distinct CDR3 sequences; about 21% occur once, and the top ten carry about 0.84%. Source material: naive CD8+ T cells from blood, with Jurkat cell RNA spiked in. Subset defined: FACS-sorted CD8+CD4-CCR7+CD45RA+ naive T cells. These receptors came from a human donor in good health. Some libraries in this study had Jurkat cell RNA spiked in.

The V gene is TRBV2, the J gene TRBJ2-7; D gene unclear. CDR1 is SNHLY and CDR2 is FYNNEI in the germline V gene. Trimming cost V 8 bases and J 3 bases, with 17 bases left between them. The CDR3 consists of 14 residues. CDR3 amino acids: CASLGPLEIYEQYF. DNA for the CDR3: TGTGCCAGCCTCGGGCCTCTGGAGATCTACGAGCAGTACTTC. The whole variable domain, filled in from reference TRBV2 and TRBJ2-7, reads EPEVTQTPSHQVTQMGQEVILRCVPISNHLYFYWYRQILGQKVEFLVSFYNNEISEKSEIFDDQFSVERPDGSNFTLKIRSTKLEDSAMYFCASLGPLEIYEQYFGPGTRLTVT.

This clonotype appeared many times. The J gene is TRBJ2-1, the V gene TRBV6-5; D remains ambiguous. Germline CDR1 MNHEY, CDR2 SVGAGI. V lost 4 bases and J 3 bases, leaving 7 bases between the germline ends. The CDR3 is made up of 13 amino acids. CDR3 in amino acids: CASSSLVYNEQFF. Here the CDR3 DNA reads TGTGCCAGCAGTTCCCTGGTCTACAATGAGCAGTTCTTC.

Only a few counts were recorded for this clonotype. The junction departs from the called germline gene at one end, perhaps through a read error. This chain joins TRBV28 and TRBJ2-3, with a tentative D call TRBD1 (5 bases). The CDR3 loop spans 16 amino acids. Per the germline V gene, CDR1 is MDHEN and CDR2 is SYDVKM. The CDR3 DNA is TGTGCCGGCAGCTACGCCCGACAGACTAGCACAGATACGCAGTATTTT. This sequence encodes CAGSYARQTSTDTQYF.

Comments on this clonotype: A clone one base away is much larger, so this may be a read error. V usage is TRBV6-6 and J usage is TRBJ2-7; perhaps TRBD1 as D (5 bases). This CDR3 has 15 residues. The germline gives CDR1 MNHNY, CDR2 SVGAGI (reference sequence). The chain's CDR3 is CAGSTTKGSFGEQYF. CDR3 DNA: TGTGCCGGCAGTACGACGAAGGGGTCTTTTGGAGAGCAGTACTTC.